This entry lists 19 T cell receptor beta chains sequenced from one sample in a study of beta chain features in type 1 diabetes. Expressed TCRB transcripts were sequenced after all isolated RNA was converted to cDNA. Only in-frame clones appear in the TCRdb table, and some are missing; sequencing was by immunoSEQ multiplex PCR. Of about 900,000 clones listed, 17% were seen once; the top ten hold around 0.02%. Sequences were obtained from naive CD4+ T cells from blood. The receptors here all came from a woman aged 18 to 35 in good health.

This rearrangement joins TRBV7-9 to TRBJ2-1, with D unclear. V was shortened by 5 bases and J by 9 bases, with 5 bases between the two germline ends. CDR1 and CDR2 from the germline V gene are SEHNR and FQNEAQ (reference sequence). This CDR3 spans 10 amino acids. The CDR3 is CASSAREQFF. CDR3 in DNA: TGTGCCAGCAGCGCCCGTGAGCAGTTCTTC.

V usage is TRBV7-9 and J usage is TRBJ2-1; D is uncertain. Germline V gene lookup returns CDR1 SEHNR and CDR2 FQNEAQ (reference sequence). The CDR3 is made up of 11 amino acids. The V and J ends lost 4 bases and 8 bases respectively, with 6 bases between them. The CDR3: CASSSGDEQFF. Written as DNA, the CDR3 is TGTGCCAGCAGCTCGGGCGATGAGCAGTTCTTC.

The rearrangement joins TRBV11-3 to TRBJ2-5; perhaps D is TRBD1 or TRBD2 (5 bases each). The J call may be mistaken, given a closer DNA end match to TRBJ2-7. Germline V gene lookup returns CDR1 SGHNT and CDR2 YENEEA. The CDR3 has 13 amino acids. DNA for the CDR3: TGTGCCAGCAGCATCAATCGGGACCACGAGCAGTACTTC. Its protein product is CASSINRDHEQYF.

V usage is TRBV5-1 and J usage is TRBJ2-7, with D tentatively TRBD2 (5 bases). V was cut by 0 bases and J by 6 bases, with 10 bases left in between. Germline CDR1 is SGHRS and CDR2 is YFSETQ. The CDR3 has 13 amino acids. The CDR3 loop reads CASSLGQDSEQYF. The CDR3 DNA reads TGCGCCAGCAGCTTGGGGCAGGACTCCGAGCAGTACTTC.

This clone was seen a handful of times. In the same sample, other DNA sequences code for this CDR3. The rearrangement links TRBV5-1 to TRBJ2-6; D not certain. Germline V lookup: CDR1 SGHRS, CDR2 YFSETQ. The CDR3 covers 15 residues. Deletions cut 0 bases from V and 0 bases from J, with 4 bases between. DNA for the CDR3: TGCGCCAGCAGCTTGGTTGTCTCTGGGGCCAACGTCCTGACTTTC. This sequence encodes CASSLVVSGANVLTF.

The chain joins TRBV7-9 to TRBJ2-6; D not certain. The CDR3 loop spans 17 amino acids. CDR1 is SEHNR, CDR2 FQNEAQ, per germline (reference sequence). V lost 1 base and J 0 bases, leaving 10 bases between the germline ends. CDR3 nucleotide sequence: TGTGCCAGCAGCTTAGTCGGAGATAGCTCTGGGGCCAACGTCCTGACTTTC. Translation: CASSLVGDSSGANVLTF.

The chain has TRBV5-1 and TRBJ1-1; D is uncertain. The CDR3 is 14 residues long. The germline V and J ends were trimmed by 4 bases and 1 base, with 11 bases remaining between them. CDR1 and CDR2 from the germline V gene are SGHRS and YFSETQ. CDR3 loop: CASSPDAGNTEAFF. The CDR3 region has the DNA TGCGCCAGCAGCCCAGATGCCGGGAACACTGAAGCTTTCTTT.

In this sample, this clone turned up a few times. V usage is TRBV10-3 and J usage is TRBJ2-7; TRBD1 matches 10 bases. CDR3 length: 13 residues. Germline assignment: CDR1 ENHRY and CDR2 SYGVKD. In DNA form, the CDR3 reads TGTGCTGCTTCGGGACAGGGGACGTACGAGCAGTACTTC. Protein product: CAASGQGTYEQYF.

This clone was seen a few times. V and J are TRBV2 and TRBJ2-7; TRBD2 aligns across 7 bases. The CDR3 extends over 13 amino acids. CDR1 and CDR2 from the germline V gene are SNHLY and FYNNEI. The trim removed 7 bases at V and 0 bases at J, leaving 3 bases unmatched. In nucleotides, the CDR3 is TGTGCCAGCATTAGCGGGCTCTCCTACGAGCAGTACTTC. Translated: CASISGLSYEQYF.

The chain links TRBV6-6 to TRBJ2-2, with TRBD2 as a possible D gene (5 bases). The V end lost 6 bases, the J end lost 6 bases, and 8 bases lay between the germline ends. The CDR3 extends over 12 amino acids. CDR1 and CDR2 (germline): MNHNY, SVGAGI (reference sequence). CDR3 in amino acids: CASRLASGELFF. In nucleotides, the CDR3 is TGTGCCAGCAGGCTAGCCTCCGGGGAGCTGTTTTTT.

CDR3 coding DNA: TGTGCCAGCAGCTTGGACATCCGCAGTGGCTACACCTTC. This sequence encodes CASSLDIRSGYTF. The V and J genes are TRBV11-1 and TRBJ1-2, with D perhaps matching TRBD1 (5 bases). This CDR3 comprises 13 residues. Trimming took off 3 bases at V and 7 bases at J, with 12 bases between the two ends. Germline V CDR1 and CDR2: SGHAT, FQDESV (reference sequence).

CDR3 sequence (DNA): TGTGCCAGCAGCTTACTAGCGGGAGGGCTTACAGATACGCAGTATTTT. It is translated as CASSLLAGGLTDTQYF. The chain recombines TRBV7-3 with TRBJ2-3, with TRBD2 identical over 12 bases. The trim removed 2 bases at V and 3 bases at J, leaving 3 bases unmatched. Per germline, CDR1 SGHTA and CDR2 FQGTGA. The CDR3 totals 16 residues.

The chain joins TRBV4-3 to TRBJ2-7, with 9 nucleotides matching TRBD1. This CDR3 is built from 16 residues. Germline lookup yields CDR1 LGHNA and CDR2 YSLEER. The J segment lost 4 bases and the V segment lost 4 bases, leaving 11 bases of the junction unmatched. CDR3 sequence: CASSPSSGTGSYEQYF. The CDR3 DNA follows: TGCGCCAGCAGCCCCTCCTCTGGGACAGGGTCTTACGAGCAGTACTTC.

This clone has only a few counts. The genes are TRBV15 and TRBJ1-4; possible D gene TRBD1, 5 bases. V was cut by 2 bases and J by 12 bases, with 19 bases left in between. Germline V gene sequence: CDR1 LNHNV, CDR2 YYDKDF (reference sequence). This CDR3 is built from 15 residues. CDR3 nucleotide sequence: TGTGCCACCAGCAGATCCGGCAGGGAAGGTGGGGAACTGTTTTTT. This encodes CATSRSGREGGELFF. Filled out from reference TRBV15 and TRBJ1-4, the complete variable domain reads DAMVIQNPRYQVTQFGKPVTLSCSQTLNHNVMYWYQQKSSQAPKLLFHYYDKDFNNEADTPDNFQSRRPNTSFCFLDIRSPGLGDTAMYLCATSRSGREGGELFFGSGTQLSVL.

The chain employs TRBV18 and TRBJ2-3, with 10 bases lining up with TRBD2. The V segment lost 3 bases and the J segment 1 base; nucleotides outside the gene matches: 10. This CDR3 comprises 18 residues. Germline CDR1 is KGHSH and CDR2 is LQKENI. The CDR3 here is CASSPWLAGESRTDTQYF. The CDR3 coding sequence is TGTGCCAGCTCACCGTGGCTAGCGGGAGAGTCTCGCACAGATACGCAGTATTTT. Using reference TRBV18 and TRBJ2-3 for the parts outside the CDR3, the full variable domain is NAGVMQNPRHLVRRRGQEARLRCSPMKGHSHVYWYRQLPEEGLKFMVYLQKENIIDESGMPKERFSAEFPKEGPSILRIQQVVRGDSAAYFCASSPWLAGESRTDTQYFGPGTRLTVL.

CDR3 region: CASSYSGTGENEQYF. CDR3 nucleotide sequence: TGTGCCAGCAGTTACTCCGGGACAGGGGAGAACGAGCAGTACTTC. This chain links TRBV6-5 with TRBJ2-7, with 10 bases aligning to TRBD1. V gave up 0 bases and J gave up 5 bases; unmatched junction bases: 4. Germline V gene sequence: CDR1 MNHEY, CDR2 SVGAGI. CDR3 length: 15 residues.

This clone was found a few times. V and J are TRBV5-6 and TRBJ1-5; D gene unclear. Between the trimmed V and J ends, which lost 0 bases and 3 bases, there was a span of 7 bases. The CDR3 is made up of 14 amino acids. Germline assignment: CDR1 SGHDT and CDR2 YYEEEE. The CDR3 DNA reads TGTGCCAGCAGCTTGGCCCAGGCCAATCAGCCCCAGCATTTT. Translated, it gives CASSLAQANQPQHF.

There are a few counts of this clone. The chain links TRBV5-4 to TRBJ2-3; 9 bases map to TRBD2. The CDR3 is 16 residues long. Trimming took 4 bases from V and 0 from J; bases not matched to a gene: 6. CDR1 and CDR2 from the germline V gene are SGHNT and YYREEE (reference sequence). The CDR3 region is CASSKRLADSTDTQYF. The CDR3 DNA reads TGTGCCAGCAGCAAGCGACTAGCGGATAGCACAGATACGCAGTATTTT.

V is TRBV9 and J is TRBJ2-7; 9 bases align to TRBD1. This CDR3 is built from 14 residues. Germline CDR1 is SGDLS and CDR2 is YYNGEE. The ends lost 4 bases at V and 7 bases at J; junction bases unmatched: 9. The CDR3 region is CASSPPGTGREQYF. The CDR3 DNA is TGTGCCAGCAGCCCCCCCGGGACAGGGCGAGAGCAGTACTTC. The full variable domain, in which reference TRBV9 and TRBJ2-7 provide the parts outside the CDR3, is DSGVTQTPKHLITATGQRVTLRCSPRSGDLSVYWYQQSLDQGLQFLIQYYNGEERAKGNILERFSAQQFPDLHSELNLSSLELGDSALYFCASSPPGTGREQYFGPGTRLTVT.